These 18 T cell receptor beta chains were all obtained from the same sample, sequenced in a study of blood T cell repertoires in COVID-19. TCRdb's table, derived via immunoSEQ multiplex PCR, lists solely in-frame clones and lacks some. Of 250,000 to 300,000 clones in the sample, 65% to 85% were seen once. The sample consisted of peripheral blood. The source is a man older than 75 with acute or convalescent COVID-19.

The chain recombines TRBV7-9 with TRBJ2-3; TRBD2 matches at 8 bases. The junction had 7 bases not matched to a gene; V was cut back by 0 bases and J by 8 bases. From germline, CDR1 is SEHNR and CDR2 FQNEAQ (reference sequence). The CDR3 has 15 residues. This CDR3 is CASSLASGGLGTQYF. The CDR3 nucleotides read TGTGCCAGCAGCTTAGCTTCGGGGGGGCTCGGTACGCAGTATTTT.

The chain links TRBV5-1 to TRBJ2-2, with D possibly TRBD1 on 6 matching bases. Trimming removed 3 bases from V and 2 bases from J, with 11 bases in between. CDR3 length equals 15 residues. The germline V gene encodes CDR1 SGHRS and CDR2 YFSETQ. CDR3: CASSSDRPNTGELFF. CDR3 in DNA: TGCGCCAGCAGCTCGGACAGACCAAACACCGGGGAGCTGTTTTTT.

The chain is built from TRBV27 and TRBJ2-1, with TRBD2 matching over 11 bases. Germline V gene sequence: CDR1 MNHEY, CDR2 SMNVEV (reference sequence). The CDR3 contains 15 residues. J was trimmed by 10 bases and V by 3 bases; bases with no gene match: 8. The CDR3 spells CASSLGSGRAREQFF. DNA of the CDR3: TGTGCCAGCAGTTTGGGTAGCGGGAGGGCCAGGGAGCAGTTCTTC.

This clone appeared a single time. This chain joins TRBV7-9 and TRBJ2-1; tentatively, D is TRBD2 (6 bases). Germline V lookup: CDR1 SEHNR, CDR2 FQNEAQ (reference sequence). V was shortened by 1 base and J by 5 bases, with 18 bases between the two germline ends. The CDR3 runs 17 residues. CDR3 coding DNA: TGTGCCAGCAGCTTAGAAGAAAGGGACTGGATCAACAATGAGCAGTTCTTC. Residues: CASSLEERDWINNEQFF.

The gene calls are TRBV11-3 and TRBJ2-7; 11 bases map to TRBD1. The germline CDR1 and CDR2 sequences are SGHNT and YENEEA. Trimming removed 5 bases from V and 7 bases from J; junction bases left unmatched: 7. The CDR3 extends over 14 amino acids. The CDR3 loop is CASSPGQGAGEQYF. The CDR3 region has the DNA TGTGCCAGCAGCCCAGGACAGGGGGCTGGTGAGCAGTACTTC.

This chain uses TRBV11-1 with TRBJ2-2, with D perhaps matching TRBD2 (6 bases). Germline V CDR1 and CDR2: SGHAT, FQDESV (reference sequence). Between the trimmed V and J ends, which lost 5 bases and 1 base, there was a span of 11 bases. CDR3 length equals 15 residues. The CDR3 here is CASSPRRGNTGELFF. The CDR3 region has the DNA TGTGCCAGCAGCCCAAGGCGGGGGAACACCGGGGAGCTGTTTTTT.

The chain combines TRBV5-1 with TRBJ2-2; 7 bases are shared with TRBD1. This CDR3 has 15 amino acids. Germline lookup yields CDR1 SGHRS and CDR2 YFSETQ. The ends lost 5 bases at V and 3 bases at J; junction bases unmatched: 7. This CDR3 is CASRKQGLDTGELFF. The DNA of the CDR3 is TGCGCCAGCAGAAAACAGGGGCTAGACACCGGGGAGCTGTTTTTT.

The rearrangement uses TRBV5-1 and TRBJ2-7; 12 nucleotides line up with TRBD2. CDR1 is SGHRS and CDR2 is YFSETQ in the germline V gene. CDR3 length equals 14 residues. Trimming at V came to 4 bases and at J to 3 bases, leaving 2 bases not matched to a gene. CDR3 residues: CASSELAGGYEQYF. The CDR3 DNA is TGCGCCAGCAGCGAACTAGCGGGGGGCTACGAGCAGTACTTC.

This rearrangement joins TRBV4-1 to TRBJ1-1, with D unresolved. The germline V and J ends were trimmed by 4 bases and 4 bases, with 22 bases remaining between them. Germline CDR1 is MGHRA and CDR2 is YSYEKL. The CDR3 runs 17 residues. CDR3 region: CASSPAFRVLGSTEAFF. CDR3 nucleotide sequence: TGCGCCAGCAGCCCCGCGTTTCGGGTTTTAGGTAGCACTGAAGCTTTCTTT.

The genes are TRBV29-1 and TRBJ2-5; no reliable D call. Germline CDR1 is SQVTM and CDR2 is ANQGSEA. Trimming shortened V by 5 bases and J by 3 bases, and 22 bases separated the two germline ends. The CDR3 is 16 amino acids. CDR3 amino acids: CSVREVSKRIKETQYF. CDR3 DNA sequence: TGCAGCGTTAGAGAGGTCAGCAAGAGAATAAAAGAGACCCAGTACTTC.

V gene TRBV20-1 combines with J gene TRBJ2-5; TRBD1 aligns across 11 bases. V lost 3 bases to trimming and J lost 3 bases; unmatched junction nucleotides: 6. Germline lookup yields CDR1 DFQATT and CDR2 SNEGSKA (reference sequence). The CDR3 is 15 residues long. The CDR3 spells CSASPGTGGEETQYF. DNA for the CDR3: TGCAGTGCTAGTCCCGGGACAGGGGGGGAAGAGACCCAGTACTTC.

The V and J genes are TRBV5-1 and TRBJ2-5; 9 bases fit TRBD1. Germline lookup yields CDR1 SGHRS and CDR2 YFSETQ. This CDR3 has 14 amino acids. With 4 bases clipped from V and 4 bases from J, the junction kept 5 bases outside the gene matches. The CDR3 DNA reads TGCGCCAGCAGCCCAACAGGGGGCCCAGAGACCCAGTACTTC. Translation gives CASSPTGGPETQYF.

The CDR3: CASSFERLAGGGDTQYF. DNA for the CDR3: TGCGCCAGCAGTTTTGAACGACTAGCGGGAGGAGGTGATACGCAGTATTTT. The chain employs TRBV5-1 and TRBJ2-3; TRBD2 agrees at 13 bases. V trimming: 5 bases; J trimming: 6 bases; junction bases outside the gene matches: 12. This CDR3 spans 17 amino acids. CDR1 is SGHRS, CDR2 YFSETQ, per germline.

V and J are TRBV28 and TRBJ2-7; no clear D gene. CDR3 length: 11 residues. The germline V gene has CDR1 MDHEN and CDR2 SYDVKM. V dropped 4 bases and J dropped 2 bases, with 3 bases sitting between them. CDR3 amino acids: CASSSAYEQYF. In DNA form, the CDR3 reads TGTGCCAGCAGTTCTGCCTACGAGCAGTACTTC.

V gene TRBV28 combines with J gene TRBJ1-1; no definite D call. The CDR3 is made up of 13 amino acids. CDR1 MDHEN and CDR2 SYDVKM come from the germline V gene. V was trimmed by 7 bases and J by 1 base, leaving 10 bases between them. CDR3 nucleotides: TGTGCCAGCACCCTAGGAGCGAACACTGAAGCTTTCTTT. Protein sequence: CASTLGANTEAFF.

This rearrangement joins TRBV2 to TRBJ2-1, with 7 bases matching TRBD2. With V trimmed by 9 bases and J by 0 bases, 5 bases remained unmatched. The germline CDR1 and CDR2 sequences are SNHLY and FYNNEI. The CDR3 contains 14 residues. CDR3 residues: CASNREASYNEQFF. The DNA for the CDR3 is TGTGCCAGTAACCGGGAGGCCTCCTACAATGAGCAGTTCTTC.

The CDR3 here is CASSDGTGGQETQYF. The CDR3 bases are TGCGCCAGCAGCGACGGGACAGGGGGCCAAGAGACCCAGTACTTC. J is TRBJ2-5 and V is TRBV5-1; 11 positions agree with TRBD1. CDR1 is SGHRS and CDR2 is YFSETQ in the germline V gene. V shed 4 bases and J 1 base; nucleotides not matched to a gene: 3. The CDR3 has 15 amino acids.

The chain uses TRBV12-5 and TRBJ2-7; a possible D gene is TRBD1 (6 bases). This CDR3 contains 17 residues. With 5 bases removed from V and 3 bases from J, the gap between germline ends came to 23 bases. In germline, CDR1 is LGHNT, CDR2 FRNRAP. CDR3 in amino acids: CASGATLDRRDHYEQYF. Written as DNA, the CDR3 is TGTGCTAGTGGTGCCACCCTAGACAGGCGCGATCACTACGAGCAGTACTTC.